This entry lists 5 T cell receptor beta chains sequenced from one sample in a study of cytomegalovirus exposure and HLA in healthy donors. 13 Jbeta primers and 60 Vbeta primers were used for the PCR. Method: immunoSEQ multiplex PCR; TCRdb's copy keeps in-frame clones and lacks some. The sample has 70,000 to 95,000 clones, under 80% seen once. The sample consisted of PBMCs. The origin of the receptors is a human donor in good health.

The chain has TRBV19 and TRBJ1-5; 10 bases fit TRBD1. Germline V CDR1 and CDR2: LNHDA, SQIVND (reference sequence). The CDR3 has 16 amino acids. After removal of 10 bases from V and 3 bases from J, the junction contained 12 bases not matched to a gene. The CDR3 DNA reads TGTGCCACCCTCCCCCGGGACAGGGGATACAATCAGCCCCAGCATTTT. It encodes CATLPRDRGYNQPQHF.

The rearrangement joins TRBV15 to TRBJ2-7; TRBD2 agrees at 10 bases. Trimming removed 1 base from V and 2 bases from J; junction bases left unmatched: 2. CDR1 and CDR2 (germline): LNHNV, YYDKDF (reference sequence). This CDR3 is 15 amino acids long. CDR3 nucleotide sequence: TGTGCCACCAGCAGAGTTAGCGGGGGGCCCTACGAGCAGTACTTC. It specifies CATSRVSGGPYEQYF.

Only one count was recorded for this clone. Written as DNA, the CDR3 is TGCGCCAGCAGCTTTGAGGGGGCTAACTATGGCTACACCTTC. Translating gives CASSFEGANYGYTF. The chain combines TRBV5-1 with TRBJ1-2; D is perhaps TRBD1 (6 bases). Germline V gene sequence: CDR1 SGHRS, CDR2 YFSETQ. Trimming stripped 2 bases from V and 0 bases from J, with 8 bases between. The CDR3 consists of 14 residues.

The rearrangement links TRBV9 to TRBJ2-5; unclear D gene. The DNA end is a closer match to TRBJ2-7, so the J assignment may be wrong. Germline values: CDR1 SGDLS, CDR2 YYNGEE. This CDR3 is built from 13 residues. The CDR3 sequence: CASSVGGNYEQYF. The CDR3 DNA sequence: TGTGCCAGCAGCGTAGGTGGTAACTACGAGCAGTACTTC.

The genes are TRBV15 and TRBJ2-1; D not resolved. This CDR3 is built from 12 residues. V shed 0 bases and J shed 10 bases, with 7 bases lying between them. Germline V gene lookup returns CDR1 LNHNV and CDR2 YYDKDF (reference sequence). CDR3 bases: TGTGCCACCAGCAGAGATAAGCACGAGCAGTTCTTC. This gives the protein CATSRDKHEQFF.